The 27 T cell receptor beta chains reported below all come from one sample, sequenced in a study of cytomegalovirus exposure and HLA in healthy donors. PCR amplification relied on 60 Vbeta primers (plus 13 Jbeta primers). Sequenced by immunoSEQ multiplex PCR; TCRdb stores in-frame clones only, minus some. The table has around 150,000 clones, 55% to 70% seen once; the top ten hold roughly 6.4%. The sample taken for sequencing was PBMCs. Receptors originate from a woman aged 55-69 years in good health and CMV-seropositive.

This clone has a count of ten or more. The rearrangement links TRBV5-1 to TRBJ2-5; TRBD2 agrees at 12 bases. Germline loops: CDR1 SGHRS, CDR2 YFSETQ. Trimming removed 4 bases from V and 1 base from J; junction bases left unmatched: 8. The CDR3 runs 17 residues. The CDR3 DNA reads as TGCGCCAGCAGCCCGGGACTAGCGGGCCGCTCCCAAGAGACCCAGTACTTC. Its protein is CASSPGLAGRSQETQYF.

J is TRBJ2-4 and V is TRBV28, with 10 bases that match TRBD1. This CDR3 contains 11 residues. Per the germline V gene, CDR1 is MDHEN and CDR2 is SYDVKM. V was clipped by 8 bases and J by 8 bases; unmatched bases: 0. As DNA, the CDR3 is TGTGCCAGCGGACAGGGGGACATTCAGTACTTC. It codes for CASGQGDIQYF.

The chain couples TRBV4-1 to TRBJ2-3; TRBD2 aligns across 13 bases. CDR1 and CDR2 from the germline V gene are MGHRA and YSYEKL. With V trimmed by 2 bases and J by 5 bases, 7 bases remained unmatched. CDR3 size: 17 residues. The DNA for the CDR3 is TGCGCCAGCAGCCAACCAGGGACTAGCGGGACTCGAGATACGCAGTATTTT. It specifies CASSQPGTSGTRDTQYF.

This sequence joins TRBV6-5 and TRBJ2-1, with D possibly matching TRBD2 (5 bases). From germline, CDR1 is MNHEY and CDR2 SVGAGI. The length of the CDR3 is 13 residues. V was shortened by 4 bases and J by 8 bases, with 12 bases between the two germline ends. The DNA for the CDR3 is TGTGCCAGCAGTTCCGGACTCTTGTATGAGCAGTTCTTC. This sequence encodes CASSSGLLYEQFF.

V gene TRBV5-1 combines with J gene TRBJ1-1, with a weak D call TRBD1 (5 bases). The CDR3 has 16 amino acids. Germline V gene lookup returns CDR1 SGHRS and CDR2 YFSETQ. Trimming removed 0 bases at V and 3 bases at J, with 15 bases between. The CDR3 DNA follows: TGCGCCAGCAGCTTGGGTCCCCAGGGAGGAGACACTGAAGCTTTCTTT. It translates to CASSLGPQGGDTEAFF.

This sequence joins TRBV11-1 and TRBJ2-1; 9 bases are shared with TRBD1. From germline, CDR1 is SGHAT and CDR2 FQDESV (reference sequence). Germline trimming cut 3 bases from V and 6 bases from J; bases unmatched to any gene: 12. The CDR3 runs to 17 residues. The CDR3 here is CASSLAVWSTGGNEQFF. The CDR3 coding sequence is TGTGCCAGCAGCTTGGCTGTTTGGTCGACAGGGGGCAATGAGCAGTTCTTC.

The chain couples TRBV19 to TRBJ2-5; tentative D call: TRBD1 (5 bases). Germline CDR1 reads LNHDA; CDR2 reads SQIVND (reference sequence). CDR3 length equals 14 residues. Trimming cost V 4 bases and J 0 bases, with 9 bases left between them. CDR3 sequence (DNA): TGTGCCAGTAGTACACAGGCAAACCAAGAGACCCAGTACTTC. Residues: CASSTQANQETQYF.

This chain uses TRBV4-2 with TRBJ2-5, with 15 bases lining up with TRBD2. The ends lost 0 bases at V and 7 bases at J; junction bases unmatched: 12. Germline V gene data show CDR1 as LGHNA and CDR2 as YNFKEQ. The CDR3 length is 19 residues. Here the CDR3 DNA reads TGTGCCAGCAGCCAAGATCCCGGACTAGCGGGAGGGCCCGCCGGGACCCAGTACTTC. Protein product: CASSQDPGLAGGPAGTQYF.

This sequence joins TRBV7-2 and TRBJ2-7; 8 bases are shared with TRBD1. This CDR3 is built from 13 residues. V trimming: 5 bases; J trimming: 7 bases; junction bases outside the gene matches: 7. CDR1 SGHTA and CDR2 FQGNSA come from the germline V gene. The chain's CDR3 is CASSNYRGSEQYF. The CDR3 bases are TGTGCCAGCAGCAACTACAGGGGGTCGGAGCAGTACTTC.

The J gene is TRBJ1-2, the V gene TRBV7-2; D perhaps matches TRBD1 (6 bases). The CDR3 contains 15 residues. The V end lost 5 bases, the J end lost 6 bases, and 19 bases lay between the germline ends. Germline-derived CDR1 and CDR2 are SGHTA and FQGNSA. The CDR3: CASSRGGVYQDGYTF. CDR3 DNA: TGTGCCAGCAGCCGAGGGGGGGTATATCAGGATGGCTACACCTTC.

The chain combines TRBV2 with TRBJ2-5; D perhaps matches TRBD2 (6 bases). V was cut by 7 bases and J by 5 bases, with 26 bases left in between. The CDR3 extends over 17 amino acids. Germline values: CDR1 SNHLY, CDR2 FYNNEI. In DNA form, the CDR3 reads TGTGCCAGCAACCCACCGCCGGGACTCTCTGGGCGGGAGACCCAGTACTTC. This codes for CASNPPPGLSGRETQYF.

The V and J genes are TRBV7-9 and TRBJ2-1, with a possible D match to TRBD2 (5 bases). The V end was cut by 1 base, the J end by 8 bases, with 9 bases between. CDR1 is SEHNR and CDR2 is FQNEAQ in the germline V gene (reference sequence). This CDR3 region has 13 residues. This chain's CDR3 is CASSLGLSYEQFF. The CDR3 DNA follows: TGTGCCAGCAGCTTAGGACTATCCTATGAGCAGTTCTTC.

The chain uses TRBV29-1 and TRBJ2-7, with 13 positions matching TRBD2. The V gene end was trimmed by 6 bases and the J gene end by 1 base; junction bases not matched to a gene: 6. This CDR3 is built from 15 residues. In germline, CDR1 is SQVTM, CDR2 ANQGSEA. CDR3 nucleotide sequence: TGCAGCGTCGGACTAGCGGGAGCAGCTTCCTACGAGCAGTACTTC. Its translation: CSVGLAGAASYEQYF.

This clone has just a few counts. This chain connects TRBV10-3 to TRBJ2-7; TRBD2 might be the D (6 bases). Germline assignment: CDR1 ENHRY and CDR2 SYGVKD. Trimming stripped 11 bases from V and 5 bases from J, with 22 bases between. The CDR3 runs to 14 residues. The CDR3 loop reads CASIAAGASDEQYF. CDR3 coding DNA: TGTGCCTCCATAGCGGCTGGCGCCAGCGACGAGCAGTACTTC.

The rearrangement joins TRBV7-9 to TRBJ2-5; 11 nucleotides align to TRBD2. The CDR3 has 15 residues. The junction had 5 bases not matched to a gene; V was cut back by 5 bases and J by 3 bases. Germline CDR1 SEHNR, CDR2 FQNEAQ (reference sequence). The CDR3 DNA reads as TGTGCCAGCAGCGCCCTGGGACTAGCGGAAGAGACCCAGTACTTC. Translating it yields CASSALGLAEETQYF.

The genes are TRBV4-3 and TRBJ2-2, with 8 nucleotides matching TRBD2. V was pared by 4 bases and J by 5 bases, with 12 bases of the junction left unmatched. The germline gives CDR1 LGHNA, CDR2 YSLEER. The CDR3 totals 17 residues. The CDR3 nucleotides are TGCGCCAGCAGCCCCTCCTCTAGCGGGCGAGGGACCGGGGAGCTGTTTTTT. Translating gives CASSPSSSGRGTGELFF.

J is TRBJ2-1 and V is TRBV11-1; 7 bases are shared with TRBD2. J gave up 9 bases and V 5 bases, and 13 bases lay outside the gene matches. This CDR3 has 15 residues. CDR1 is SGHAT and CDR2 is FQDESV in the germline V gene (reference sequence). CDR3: CASSQLNLASGEQFF. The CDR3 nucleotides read TGTGCCAGCAGCCAGCTTAATTTGGCTAGCGGTGAGCAGTTCTTC. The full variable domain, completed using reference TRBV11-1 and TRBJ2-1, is EAEVAQSPRYKITEKSQAVAFWCDPISGHATLYWYRQILGQGPELLVQFQDESVVDDSQLPKDRFSAERLKGVDSTLKIQPAELGDSAMYLCASSQLNLASGEQFFGPGTRLTVL.

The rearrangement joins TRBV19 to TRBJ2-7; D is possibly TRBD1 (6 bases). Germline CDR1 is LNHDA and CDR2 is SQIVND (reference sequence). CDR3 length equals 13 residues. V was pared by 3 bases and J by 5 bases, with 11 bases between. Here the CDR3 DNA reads TGTGCCAGTAGTATGTGGGACACCAACGAGCAGTACTTC. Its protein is CASSMWDTNEQYF.

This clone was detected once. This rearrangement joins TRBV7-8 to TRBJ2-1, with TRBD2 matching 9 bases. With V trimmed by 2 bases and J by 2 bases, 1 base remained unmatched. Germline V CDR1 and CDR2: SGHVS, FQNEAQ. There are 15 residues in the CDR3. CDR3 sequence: CASSLSSGTYNEQFF. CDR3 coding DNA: TGTGCCAGCAGCTTATCTAGCGGGACCTACAATGAGCAGTTCTTC.

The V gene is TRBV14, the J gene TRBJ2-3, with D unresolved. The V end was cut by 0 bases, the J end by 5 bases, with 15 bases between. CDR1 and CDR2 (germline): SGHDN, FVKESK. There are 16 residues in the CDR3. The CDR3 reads CASSQDLVSGLDTQYF. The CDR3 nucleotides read TGTGCCAGCAGCCAAGATCTAGTCAGTGGTCTAGATACGCAGTATTTT. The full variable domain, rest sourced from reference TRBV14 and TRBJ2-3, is EAGVTQFPSHSVIEKGQTVTLRCDPISGHDNLYWYRRVMGKEIKFLLHFVKESKQDESGMPNNRFLAERTGGTYSTLKVQPAELEDSGVYFCASSQDLVSGLDTQYFGPGTRLTVL.

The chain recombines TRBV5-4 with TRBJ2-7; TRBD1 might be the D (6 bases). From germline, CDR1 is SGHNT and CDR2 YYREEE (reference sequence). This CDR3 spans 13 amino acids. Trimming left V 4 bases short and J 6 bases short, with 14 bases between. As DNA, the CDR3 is TGTGCCAGCAGCCCAGGACAGTTCGGCGAGCAGTACTTC. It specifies CASSPGQFGEQYF. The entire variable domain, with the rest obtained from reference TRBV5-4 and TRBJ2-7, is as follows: ETGVTQSPTHLIKTRGQQVTLRCSSQSGHNTVSWYQQALGQGPQFIFQYYREEENGRGNFPPRFSGLQFPNYSSELNVNALELDDSALYLCASSPGQFGEQYFGPGTRLTVT.

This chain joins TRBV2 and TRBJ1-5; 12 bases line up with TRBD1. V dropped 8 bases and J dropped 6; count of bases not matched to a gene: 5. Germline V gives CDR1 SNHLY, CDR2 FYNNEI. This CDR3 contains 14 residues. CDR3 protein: CASSGTGGFQPQHF. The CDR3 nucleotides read TGTGCCAGCTCAGGGACAGGGGGCTTTCAGCCCCAGCATTTT.

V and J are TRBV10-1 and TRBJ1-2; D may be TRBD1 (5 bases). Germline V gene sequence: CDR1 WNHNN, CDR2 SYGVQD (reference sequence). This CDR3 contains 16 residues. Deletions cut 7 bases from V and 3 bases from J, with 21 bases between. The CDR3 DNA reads TGCGCCAGCACCCCCCAGGGTACAGTTGGATACTATGGCTACACCTTC. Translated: CASTPQGTVGYYGYTF.

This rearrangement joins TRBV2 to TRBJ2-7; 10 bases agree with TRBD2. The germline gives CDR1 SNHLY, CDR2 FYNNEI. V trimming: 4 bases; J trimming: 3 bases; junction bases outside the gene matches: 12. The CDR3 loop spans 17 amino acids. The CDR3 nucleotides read TGTGCCAGCAGTGGCCCTAGCGGGAGAACGTCTCACTACGAGCAGTACTTC. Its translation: CASSGPSGRTSHYEQYF.

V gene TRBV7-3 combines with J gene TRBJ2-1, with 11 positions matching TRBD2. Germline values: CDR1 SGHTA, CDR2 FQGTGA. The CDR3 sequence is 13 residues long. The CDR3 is CAALAGVGNEQFF. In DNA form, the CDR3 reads TGTGCAGCACTAGCGGGAGTAGGGAATGAGCAGTTCTTC.

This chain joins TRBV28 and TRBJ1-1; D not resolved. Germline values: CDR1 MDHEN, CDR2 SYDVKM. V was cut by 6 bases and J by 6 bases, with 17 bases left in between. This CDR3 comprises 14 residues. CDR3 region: CASSQTHPRAEAFF. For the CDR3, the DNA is TGTGCCAGCAGCCAGACCCACCCGCGGGCTGAAGCTTTCTTT.

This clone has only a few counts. CDR3 in amino acids: CASSLPGGANVLTF. CDR3 DNA sequence: TGTGCCAGCAGTCTACCTGGTGGGGCCAACGTCCTGACTTTC. The V and J genes are TRBV28 and TRBJ2-6; D ambiguous. Trimming pared 5 bases from V and 3 bases from J, leaving 8 bases between. The CDR3 loop spans 14 amino acids. CDR1 is MDHEN and CDR2 is SYDVKM in the germline V gene. Full variable domain (missing parts from reference TRBV28 and TRBJ2-6): DVKVTQSSRYLVKRTGEKVFLECVQDMDHENMFWYRQDPGLGLRLIYFSYDVKMKEKGDIPEGYSVSREKKERFSLILESASTNQTSMYLCASSLPGGANVLTFGAGSRLTVL.